A selection of T cell receptor beta chains follows, all from one sample in a study of OX40 agonist ivuxolimab in advanced cancers. Sequenced by immunoSEQ multiplex PCR; TCRdb stores in-frame clones only, minus some. Of approximately 100,000 clones in the sample, about nine tenths are singletons; the top ten hold 0.31%. The specimen comprised CD4+ or CD8+ T cells sorted from blood, sampled in a trial of the OX40 agonist ivuxolimab. These receptors were collected from an adult with an advanced solid tumor such as melanoma, head and neck, liver or kidney cancer. Both conserved end residues are part of each CDR3. Not all rows give a size; the values are once, few, many and, for expanded clones, a class.

CDR3 protein | J gene | clone size | V gene
CASSLTAGGATTDTQYF | TRBJ2-3 | NA | TRBV7-3
CASRSGSISTDTQYF | TRBJ2-3 | once | TRBV6-6
CASSHVDRPYNEQFF | TRBJ2-1 | NA | TRBV7-9
CAIRDARQGEQYF | TRBJ2-7 | once | TRBV10-3
CASRRTGNTEAFF | TRBJ1-1 | NA | TRBV6-4
CATSRDPGQYEQYF | TRBJ2-7 | NA | TRBV15
CASSQISGSVTGELFF | TRBJ2-2 | NA | TRBV14
CAWSVGSRTTQYF | TRBJ2-3 | NA | TRBV30
CASSSGTRFQASGELFF | TRBJ2-2 | NA | TRBV5-6
CASSYPGGAGVGNEQFF | TRBJ2-1 | NA | TRBV11-2
CASSSETGNEQFF | TRBJ2-1 | once | TRBV7-9
CATSIPSGSLNEQFF | TRBJ2-1 | NA | TRBV15
CASSGQGVYEKLFF | TRBJ1-4 | NA | TRBV6-1
CASSTQTSGKSGELFF | TRBJ2-2 | NA | TRBV19
CASSDGGTINETQYF | TRBJ2-5 | NA | TRBV6-4
CASSQDVRFGYTF | TRBJ1-2 | NA | TRBV4-2
CASSQDGPETQYF | TRBJ2-5 | NA | TRBV4-2
CASSLEQGPNYGYTF | TRBJ1-2 | NA | TRBV28
CASSTQGAANTGELFF | TRBJ2-2 | NA | TRBV28
CASSYRQGLGETQYF | TRBJ2-5 | NA | TRBV7-2
CSAQTGETQYF | TRBJ2-5 | NA | TRBV29-1
CASSLVGAGGPNQETQYF | TRBJ2-5 | once | TRBV7-2
CSGVLGGRSYNEQFF | TRBJ2-1 | NA | TRBV29-1
CASSSFLAGAGYEQFF | TRBJ2-1 | NA | TRBV11-2
CASSSGLADPISSYNEQFF | TRBJ2-1 | NA | TRBV27
CASSSTDTQYF | TRBJ2-3 | NA | TRBV6-6
CASRPGLARYNEQFF | TRBJ2-1 | NA | TRBV2
CASSYGDRAFDYTF | TRBJ1-2 | NA | TRBV6-5
CASSDGVVGTDTQYF | TRBJ2-3 | NA | TRBV7-7
CASSLALGSSYNEQFF | TRBJ2-1 | NA | TRBV5-8
CASIPGTPTLSPHYEQYF | TRBJ2-7 | NA | TRBV28
CASSFRLAGARTGELFF | TRBJ2-2 | NA | TRBV27
CSVERMNTEAFF | TRBJ1-1 | NA | TRBV29-1
CASSLVLITGVPYEQYF | TRBJ2-7 | few | TRBV7-2
CASSQRNGIPYEQYF | TRBJ2-7 | NA | TRBV23-1
CASSRALPGSEMNTEAFF | TRBJ1-1 | NA | TRBV5-1
CASRYQGATPGQPQHF | TRBJ1-5 | NA | TRBV2
CASSLRRAMRANTEAFF | TRBJ1-1 | NA | TRBV28
CASSRGASTNTIYF | TRBJ1-3 | NA | TRBV28
CASSLYSRGFEQFF | TRBJ2-1 | NA | TRBV18
CASMTGDVSNYGYTF | TRBJ1-2 | few | TRBV28
CSAGDTGELFF | TRBJ2-2 | many | TRBV20-1
CASSLLTGNYGYTF | TRBJ1-2 | NA | TRBV28
CASSLLAGGSDTQYF | TRBJ2-3 | NA | TRBV7-3
CASSQDYRSTSGDQRFF | TRBJ2-1 | NA | TRBV4-3
CASSPGLDRDTQYF | TRBJ2-3 | NA | TRBV27
CASSFRGRETQYF | TRBJ2-5 | NA | TRBV7-2
CSALLVYEQYF | TRBJ2-7 | NA | TRBV20-1
CASSPQAETSTDTQYF | TRBJ2-3 | NA | TRBV9
CASGADPTNEKLFF | TRBJ1-4 | NA | TRBV5-1
CASSLVGVNSGNTIYF | TRBJ1-3 | NA | TRBV7-2
CASSPGTSGSVDEQFF | TRBJ2-1 | once | TRBV5-1
CASSLGQGGREKLFF | TRBJ1-4 | few | TRBV5-4
CSARQGETQYF | TRBJ2-5 | NA | TRBV20-1
CASSSGHKLFF | TRBJ1-4 | NA | TRBV28
CASRGPGLATTGELFF | TRBJ2-2 | once | TRBV2
CASSSRGGGYGYTF | TRBJ1-2 | NA | TRBV28